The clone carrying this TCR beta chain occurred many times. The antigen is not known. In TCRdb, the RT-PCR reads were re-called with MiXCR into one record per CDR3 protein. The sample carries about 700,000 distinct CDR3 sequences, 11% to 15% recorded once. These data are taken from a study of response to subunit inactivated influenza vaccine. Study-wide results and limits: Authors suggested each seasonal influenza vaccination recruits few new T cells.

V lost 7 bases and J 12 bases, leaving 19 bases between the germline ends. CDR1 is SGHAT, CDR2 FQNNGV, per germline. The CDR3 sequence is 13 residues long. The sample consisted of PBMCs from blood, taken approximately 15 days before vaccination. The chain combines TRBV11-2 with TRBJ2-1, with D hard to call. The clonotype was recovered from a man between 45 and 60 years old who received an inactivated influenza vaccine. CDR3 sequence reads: CASTLAQLSGQFF. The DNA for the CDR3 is TGTGCCAGCACCCTGGCCCAGTTATCCGGGCAGTTCTTC.